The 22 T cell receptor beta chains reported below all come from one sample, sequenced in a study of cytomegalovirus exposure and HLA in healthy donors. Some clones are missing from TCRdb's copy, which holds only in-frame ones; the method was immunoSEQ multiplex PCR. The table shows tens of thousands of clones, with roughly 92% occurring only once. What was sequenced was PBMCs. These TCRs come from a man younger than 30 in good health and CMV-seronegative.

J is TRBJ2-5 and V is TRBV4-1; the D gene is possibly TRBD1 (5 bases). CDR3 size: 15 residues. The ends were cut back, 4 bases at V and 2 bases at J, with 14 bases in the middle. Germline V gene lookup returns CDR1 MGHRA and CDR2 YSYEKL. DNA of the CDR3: TGCGCCAGCAGCCCCCCGACAGCGACACAAGAGACCCAGTACTTC. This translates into CASSPPTATQETQYF.

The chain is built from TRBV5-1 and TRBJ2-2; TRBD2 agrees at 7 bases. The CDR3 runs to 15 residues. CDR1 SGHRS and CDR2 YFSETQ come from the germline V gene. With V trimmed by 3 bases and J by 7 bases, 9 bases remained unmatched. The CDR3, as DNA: TGCGCCAGCAGCTCGGCCGGGACTATAAACGGGGAGCTGTTTTTT. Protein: CASSSAGTINGELFF.

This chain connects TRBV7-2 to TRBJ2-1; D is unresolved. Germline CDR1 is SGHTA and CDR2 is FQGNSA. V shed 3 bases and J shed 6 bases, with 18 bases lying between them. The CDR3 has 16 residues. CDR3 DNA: TGTGCCAGCAGCTTTAACGCGGCTAGTTTTGGCAATGAGCAGTTCTTC. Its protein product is CASSFNAASFGNEQFF. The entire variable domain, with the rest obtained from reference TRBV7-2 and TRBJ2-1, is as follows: GAGVSQSPSNKVTEKGKDVELRCDPISGHTALYWYRQSLGQGLEFLIYFQGNSAPDKSGLPSDRFSAERTGGSVSTLTIQRTQQEDSAVYLCASSFNAASFGNEQFFGPGTRLTVL.

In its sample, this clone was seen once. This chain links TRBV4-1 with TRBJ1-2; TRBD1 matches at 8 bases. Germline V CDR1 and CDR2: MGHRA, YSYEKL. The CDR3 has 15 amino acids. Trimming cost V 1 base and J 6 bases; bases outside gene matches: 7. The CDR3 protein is CASSQAKVTGDGYTF. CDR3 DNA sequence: TGCGCCAGCAGCCAAGCGAAAGTGACAGGGGATGGCTACACCTTC.

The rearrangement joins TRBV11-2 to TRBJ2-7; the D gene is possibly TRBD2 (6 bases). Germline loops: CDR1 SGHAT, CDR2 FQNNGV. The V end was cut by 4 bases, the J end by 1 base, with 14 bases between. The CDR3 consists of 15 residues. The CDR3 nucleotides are TGTGCCAGCAGCTCCGGGGGTCCCTATTCCTACGAGCAGTACTTC. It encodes CASSSGGPYSYEQYF.

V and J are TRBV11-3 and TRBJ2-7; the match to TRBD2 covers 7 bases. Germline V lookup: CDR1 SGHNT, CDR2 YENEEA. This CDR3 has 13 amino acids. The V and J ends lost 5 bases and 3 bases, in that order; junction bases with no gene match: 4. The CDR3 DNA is TGTGCCAGCAGCCCGGGACTAAACTACGAGCAGTACTTC. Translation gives CASSPGLNYEQYF.

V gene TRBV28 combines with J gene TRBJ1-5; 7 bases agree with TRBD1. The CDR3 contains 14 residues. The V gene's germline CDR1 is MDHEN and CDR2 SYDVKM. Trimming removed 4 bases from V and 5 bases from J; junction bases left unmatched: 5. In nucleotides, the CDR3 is TGTGCCAGCAGTTCAGGGCAGGGGGATCAGCCCCAGCATTTT. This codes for CASSSGQGDQPQHF.

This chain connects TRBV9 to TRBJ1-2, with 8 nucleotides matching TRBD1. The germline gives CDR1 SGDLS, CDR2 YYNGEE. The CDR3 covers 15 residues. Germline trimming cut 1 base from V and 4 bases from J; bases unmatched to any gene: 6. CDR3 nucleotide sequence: TGTGCCAGCAGCGTACAGGGGGCCTCTTCCTATGGCTACACCTTC. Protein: CASSVQGASSYGYTF.

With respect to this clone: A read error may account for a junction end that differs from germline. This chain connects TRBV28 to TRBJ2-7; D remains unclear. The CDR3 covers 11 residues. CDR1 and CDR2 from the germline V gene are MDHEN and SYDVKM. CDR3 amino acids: CASKGWNSASF. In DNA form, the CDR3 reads TGTGCCAGCAAAGGTTGGAACTCAGCGAGCTTC.

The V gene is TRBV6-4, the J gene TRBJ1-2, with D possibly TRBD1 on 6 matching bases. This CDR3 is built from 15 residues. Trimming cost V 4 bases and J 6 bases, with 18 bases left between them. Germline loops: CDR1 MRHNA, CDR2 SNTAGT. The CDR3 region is CASSVQPGHGNGYTF. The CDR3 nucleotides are TGTGCCAGCAGTGTCCAACCGGGACATGGGAATGGCTACACCTTC.

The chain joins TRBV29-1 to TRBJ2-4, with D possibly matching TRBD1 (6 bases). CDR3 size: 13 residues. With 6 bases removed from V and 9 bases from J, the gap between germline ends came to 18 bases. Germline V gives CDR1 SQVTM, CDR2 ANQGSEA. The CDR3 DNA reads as TGCAGCGTGCGAACAGGGAAAGGGGGCATTCAGTACTTC. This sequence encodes CSVRTGKGGIQYF.

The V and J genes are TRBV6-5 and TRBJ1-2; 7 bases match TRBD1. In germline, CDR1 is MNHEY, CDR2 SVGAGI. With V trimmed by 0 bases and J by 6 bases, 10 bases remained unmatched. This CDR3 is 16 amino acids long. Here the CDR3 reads CASSYSSGGRIHGYTF. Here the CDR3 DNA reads TGTGCCAGCAGTTACTCGTCAGGGGGGCGTATACATGGCTACACCTTC.

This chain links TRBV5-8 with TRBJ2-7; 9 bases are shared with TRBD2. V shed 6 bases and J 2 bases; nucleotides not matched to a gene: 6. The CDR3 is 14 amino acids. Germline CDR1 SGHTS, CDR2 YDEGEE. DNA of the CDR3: TGTGCCAGCACCCCTAGCGGGATTCCCTACGAGCAGTACTTC. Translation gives CASTPSGIPYEQYF.

The CDR3, as DNA: TGTGCCAGCAGCTTATATAACACCGGGGAGCTGTTTTTT. Its translation: CASSLYNTGELFF. The rearrangement joins TRBV7-9 to TRBJ2-2; D unresolved. The V gene's germline CDR1 is SEHNR and CDR2 FQNEAQ (reference sequence). The CDR3 has 13 amino acids. Trimming left V 2 bases short and J 2 bases short, with 3 bases between.

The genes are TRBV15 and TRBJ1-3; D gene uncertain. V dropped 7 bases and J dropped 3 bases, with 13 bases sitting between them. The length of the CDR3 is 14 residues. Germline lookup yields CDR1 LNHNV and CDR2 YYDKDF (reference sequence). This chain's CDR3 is CATTSGVGGNTIYF. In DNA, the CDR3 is TGTGCCACCACCTCGGGAGTGGGTGGAAACACCATATATTTT.

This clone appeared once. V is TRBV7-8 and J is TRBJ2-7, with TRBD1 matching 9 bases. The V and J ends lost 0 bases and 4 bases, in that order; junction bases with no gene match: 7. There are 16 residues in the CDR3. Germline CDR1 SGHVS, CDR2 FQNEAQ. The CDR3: CASSLANPGQGYEQYF. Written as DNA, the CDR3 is TGTGCCAGCAGCTTAGCAAACCCGGGACAGGGTTACGAGCAGTACTTC.

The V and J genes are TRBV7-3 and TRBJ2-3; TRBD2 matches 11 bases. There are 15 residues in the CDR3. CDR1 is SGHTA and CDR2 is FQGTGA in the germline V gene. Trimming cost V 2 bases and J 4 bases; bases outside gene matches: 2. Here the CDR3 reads CASSLDSGRADTQYF. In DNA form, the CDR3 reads TGTGCCAGCAGCTTAGATAGCGGGAGGGCAGATACGCAGTATTTT.

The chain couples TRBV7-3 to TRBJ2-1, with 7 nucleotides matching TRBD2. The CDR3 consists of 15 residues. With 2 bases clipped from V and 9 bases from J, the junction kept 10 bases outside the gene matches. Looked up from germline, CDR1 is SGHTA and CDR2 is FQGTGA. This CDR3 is CASSLDSAGASEQFF. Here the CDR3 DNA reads TGTGCCAGCAGCTTAGATTCCGCGGGAGCTAGTGAGCAGTTCTTC. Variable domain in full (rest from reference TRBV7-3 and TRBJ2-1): GAGVSQTPSNKVTEKGKYVELRCDPISGHTALYWYRQSLGQGPEFLIYFQGTGAADDSGLPNDRFFAVRPEGSVSTLKIQRTERGDSAVYLCASSLDSAGASEQFFGPGTRLTVL.

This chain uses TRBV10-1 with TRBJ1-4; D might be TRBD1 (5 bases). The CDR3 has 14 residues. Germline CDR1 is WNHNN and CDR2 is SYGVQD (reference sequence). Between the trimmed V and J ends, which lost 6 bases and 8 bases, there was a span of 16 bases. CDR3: CASSSRDLGEKLFF. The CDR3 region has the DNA TGCGCCAGCAGCAGCCGGGACTTAGGAGAAAAACTGTTTTTT.

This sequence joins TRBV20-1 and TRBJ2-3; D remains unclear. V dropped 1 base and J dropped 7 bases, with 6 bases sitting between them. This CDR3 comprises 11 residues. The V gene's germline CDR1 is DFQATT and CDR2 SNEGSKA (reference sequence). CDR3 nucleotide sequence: TGCAGTGCTAGAGTCGAGAATACGCAGTATTTT. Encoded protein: CSARVENTQYF.

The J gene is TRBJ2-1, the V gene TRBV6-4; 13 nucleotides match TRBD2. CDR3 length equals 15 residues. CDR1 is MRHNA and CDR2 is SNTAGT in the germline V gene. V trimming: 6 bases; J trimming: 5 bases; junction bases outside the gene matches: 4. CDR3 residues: CASSPLAGGDNEQFF. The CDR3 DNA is TGTGCCAGCAGCCCACTAGCGGGAGGGGACAATGAGCAGTTCTTC.

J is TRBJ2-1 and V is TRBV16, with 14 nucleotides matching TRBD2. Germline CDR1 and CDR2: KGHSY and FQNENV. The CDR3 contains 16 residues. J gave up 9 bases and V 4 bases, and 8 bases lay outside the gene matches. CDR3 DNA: TGTGCCAGCAGCCCACAGGGACTAGCGGGAGTTGGTGAGCAGTTCTTC. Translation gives CASSPQGLAGVGEQFF.